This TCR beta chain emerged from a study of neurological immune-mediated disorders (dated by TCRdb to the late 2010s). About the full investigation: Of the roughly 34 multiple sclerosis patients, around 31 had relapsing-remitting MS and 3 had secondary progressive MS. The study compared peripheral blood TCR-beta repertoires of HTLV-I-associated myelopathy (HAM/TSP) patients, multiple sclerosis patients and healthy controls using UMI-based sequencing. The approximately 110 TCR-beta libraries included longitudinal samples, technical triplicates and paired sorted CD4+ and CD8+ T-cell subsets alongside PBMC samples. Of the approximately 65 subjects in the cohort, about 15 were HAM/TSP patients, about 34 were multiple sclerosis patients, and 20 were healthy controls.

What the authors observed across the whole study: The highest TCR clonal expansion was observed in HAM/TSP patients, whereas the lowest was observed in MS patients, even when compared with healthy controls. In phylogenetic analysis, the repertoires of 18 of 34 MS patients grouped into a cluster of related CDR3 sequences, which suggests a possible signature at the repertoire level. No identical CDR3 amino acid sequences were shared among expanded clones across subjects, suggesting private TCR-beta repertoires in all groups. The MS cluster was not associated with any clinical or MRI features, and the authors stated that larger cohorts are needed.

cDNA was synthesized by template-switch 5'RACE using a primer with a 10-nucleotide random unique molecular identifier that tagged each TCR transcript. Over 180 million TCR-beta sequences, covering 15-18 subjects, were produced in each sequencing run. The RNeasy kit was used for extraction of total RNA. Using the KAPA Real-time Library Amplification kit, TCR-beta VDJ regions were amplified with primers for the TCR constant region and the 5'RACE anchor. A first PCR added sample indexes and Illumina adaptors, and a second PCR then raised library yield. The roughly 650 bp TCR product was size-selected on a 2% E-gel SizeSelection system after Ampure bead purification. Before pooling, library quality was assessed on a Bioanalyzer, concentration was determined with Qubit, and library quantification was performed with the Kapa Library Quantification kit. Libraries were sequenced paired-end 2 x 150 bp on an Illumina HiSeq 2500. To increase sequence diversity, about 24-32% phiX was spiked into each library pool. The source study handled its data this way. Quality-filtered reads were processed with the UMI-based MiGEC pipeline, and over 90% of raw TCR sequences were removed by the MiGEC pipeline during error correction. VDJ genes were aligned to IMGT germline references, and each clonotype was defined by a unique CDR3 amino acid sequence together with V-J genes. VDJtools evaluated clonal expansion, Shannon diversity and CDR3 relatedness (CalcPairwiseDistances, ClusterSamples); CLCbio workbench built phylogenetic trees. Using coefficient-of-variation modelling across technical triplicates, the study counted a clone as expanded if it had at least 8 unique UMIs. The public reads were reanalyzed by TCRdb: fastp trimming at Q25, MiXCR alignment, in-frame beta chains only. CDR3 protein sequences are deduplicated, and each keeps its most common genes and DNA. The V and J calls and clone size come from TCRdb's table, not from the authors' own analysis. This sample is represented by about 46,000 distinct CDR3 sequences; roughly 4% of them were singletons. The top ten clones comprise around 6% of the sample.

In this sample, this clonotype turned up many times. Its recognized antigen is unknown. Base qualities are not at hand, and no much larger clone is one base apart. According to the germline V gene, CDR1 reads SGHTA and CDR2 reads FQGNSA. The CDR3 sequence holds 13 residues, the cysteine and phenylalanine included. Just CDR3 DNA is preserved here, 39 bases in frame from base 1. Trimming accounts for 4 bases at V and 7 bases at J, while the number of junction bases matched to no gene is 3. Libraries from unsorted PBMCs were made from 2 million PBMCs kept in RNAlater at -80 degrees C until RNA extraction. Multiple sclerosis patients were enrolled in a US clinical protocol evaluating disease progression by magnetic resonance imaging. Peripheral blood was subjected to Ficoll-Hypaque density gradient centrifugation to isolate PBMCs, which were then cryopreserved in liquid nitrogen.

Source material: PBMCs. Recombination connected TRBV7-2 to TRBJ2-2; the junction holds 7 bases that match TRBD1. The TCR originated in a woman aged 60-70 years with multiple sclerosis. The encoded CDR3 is CASSSGTVGELFF. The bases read TGTGCCAGCAGCTCCGGGACAGTCGGGGAGCTGTTTTTT.